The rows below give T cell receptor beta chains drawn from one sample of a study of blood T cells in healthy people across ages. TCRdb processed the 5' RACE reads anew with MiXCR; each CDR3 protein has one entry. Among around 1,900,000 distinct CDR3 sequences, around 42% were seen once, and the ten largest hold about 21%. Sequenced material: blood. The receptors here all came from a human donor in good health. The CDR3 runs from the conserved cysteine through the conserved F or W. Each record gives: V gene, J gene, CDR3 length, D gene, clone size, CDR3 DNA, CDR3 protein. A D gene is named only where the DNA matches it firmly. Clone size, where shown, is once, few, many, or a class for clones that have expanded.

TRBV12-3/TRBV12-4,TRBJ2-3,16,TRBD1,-,TGTGCCAGCAGCTTGGGGCAGGGGGTATGGGCCGATACGCAGTATTTT,CASSLGQGVWADTQYF
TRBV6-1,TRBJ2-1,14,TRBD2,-,TGTGCCAGCAGCCCCACTAGCGCGACAACTACTCAGTTCTTC,CASSPTSATTTQFF
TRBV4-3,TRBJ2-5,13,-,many,TGCGCCAGCAGCCAACTAACAGGGTTGGAGCAGTACTTC,CASSQLTGLEQYF
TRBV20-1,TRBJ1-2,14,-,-,TGCAGTGCCTCCCCGGACATAGGATTCTATGGCTACACCTTC,CSASPDIGFYGYTF
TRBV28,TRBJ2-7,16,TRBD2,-,TGTGCCAGCCACCTTTATAGCGGGGGCGGGGTTCGCGAGCAGTACTTC,CASHLYSGGGVREQYF
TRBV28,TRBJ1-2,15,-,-,TGTGCCAGCAGTGCGCCAGGAGCTCTTTACTATGGCTACACCTTC,CASSAPGALYYGYTF
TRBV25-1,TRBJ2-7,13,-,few,TGTGCCAGCAGACCTAATCGTTTATACGAGCAGTACTTC,CASRPNRLYEQYF
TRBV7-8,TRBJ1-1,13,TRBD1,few,TGTGCCAGCGGGACAGGTTTAAACACTGAAGCTTTCTTT,CASGTGLNTEAFF
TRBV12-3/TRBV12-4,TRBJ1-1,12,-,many,TGTGCCAGCAGTTTCGGAGGGTCTGAAGCTTTCTTT,CASSFGGSEAFF
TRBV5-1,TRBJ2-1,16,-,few,TGCGCCAGCAGCTTGGCGGGGACCGATAGGTACAATGAGCAGTTCTTC,CASSLAGTDRYNEQFF
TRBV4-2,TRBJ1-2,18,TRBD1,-,TGTGCCAGCAGCCAAGGGACAGGGGCTCTATCCCGGAACTATGGCTACACCTTC,CASSQGTGALSRNYGYTF
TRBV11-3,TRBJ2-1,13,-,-,TGTGCCAGCAGCTGGCGGTACAACAATGAGCAGTTCTTC,CASSWRYNNEQFF
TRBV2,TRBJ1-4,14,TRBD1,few,TGTGCCAGCCATCTACAGGGGGCTAATGAAAAACTGTTTTTT,CASHLQGANEKLFF
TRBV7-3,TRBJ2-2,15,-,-,TGTGCCAGCAGCTTAACGGGGCAATTCACCGGGGAGCTGTTTTTT,CASSLTGQFTGELFF
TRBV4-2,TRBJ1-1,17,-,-,TGTGCCAGCAGCCGATCATCCAATACAGACATGAACACTGAAGCTTTCTTT,CASSRSSNTDMNTEAFF
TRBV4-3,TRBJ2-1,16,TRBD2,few,TGCGCCAGCAGCCAAGATGGTACTAGCGGGTTAAGGGAGCAGTTCTTC,CASSQDGTSGLREQFF
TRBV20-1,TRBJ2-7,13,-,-,TGCAGTGCTAGAGTCAGGGGTTTTTACGAGCAGTACTTC,CSARVRGFYEQYF
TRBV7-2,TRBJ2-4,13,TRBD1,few,TGTGCCAGCAGCTGGGACAGGGTAAACATTCAGTACTTC,CASSWDRVNIQYF
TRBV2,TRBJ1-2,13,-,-,TGTGCCAGCAGTTACGGATCCTACTATGGCTACACCTTC,CASSYGSYYGYTF
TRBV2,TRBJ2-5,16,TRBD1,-,TGTGCCAGCACCTATCCGGGACAGGGGCACCAAGAGACCCAGTACTTC,CASTYPGQGHQETQYF
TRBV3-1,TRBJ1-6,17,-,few,TGTGCCAGCAGCCAAGACCTGGGGGGCCTTTCTAATTCACCCCTCCACTTT,CASSQDLGGLSNSPLHF
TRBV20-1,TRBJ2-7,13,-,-,TGCAGTGCTAGAATCTTCGGGACCTACGAGCAGTACTTC,CSARIFGTYEQYF
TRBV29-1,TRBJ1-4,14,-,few,TGCAGCGTCGCCGCAGGGTCAACTAATGAAAAACTGTTTTTT,CSVAAGSTNEKLFF
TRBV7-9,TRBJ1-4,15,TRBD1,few,TGTGCCAGCAGCTTCGGGACAGGGGGGATCGAAAAACTGTTTTTT,CASSFGTGGIEKLFF
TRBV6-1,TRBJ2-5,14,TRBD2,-,TGTGCCAGCAGTGCCCTTGGGGGGGGTGAGACCCAGTACTTC,CASSALGGGETQYF
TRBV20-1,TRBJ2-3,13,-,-,TGCAGTGCTAGAGATTTGGGCACAGATACGCGGTATTTT,CSARDLGTDTRYF
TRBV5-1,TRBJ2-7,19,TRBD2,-,TGCGCCAGCAGCTTGAGAGGTGGAATCGAGGGACTACCCCCCTACGAGCAGTACTTC,CASSLRGGIEGLPPYEQYF
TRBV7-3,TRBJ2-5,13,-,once,TGTGCCAGCAGCCTCCAAGGGGGAGCGACCCAGTACTTC,CASSLQGGATQYF
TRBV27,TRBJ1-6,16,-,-,TGTGCCAGCAGCGACACACGGAGCTCCTATAATTCACCCCTCCACTTT,CASSDTRSSYNSPLHF
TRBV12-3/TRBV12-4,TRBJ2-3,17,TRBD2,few,TGTGCCAGCAGGCTCCTTGGGGGGGGTGCTGGCACAGATACGCAGTATTTT,CASRLLGGGAGTDTQYF
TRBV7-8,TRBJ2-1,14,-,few,TGTGCCAGCAGCTTATCTATGGCCTACAATGAGCAGTTCTTC,CASSLSMAYNEQFF
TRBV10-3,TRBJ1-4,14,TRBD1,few,TGTGCCATCTCAGCTGCAGGGGGTAATGAAAAACTGTTTTTT,CAISAAGGNEKLFF
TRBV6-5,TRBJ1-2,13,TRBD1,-,TGTGCCAGCAGGAAGGGACAGAACTATGGCTACACCTTC,CASRKGQNYGYTF
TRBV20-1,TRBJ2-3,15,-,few,TGCAGTGCCCCCTCCTCCCCCAGGGGCACAGATACGCAGTATTTT,CSAPSSPRGTDTQYF
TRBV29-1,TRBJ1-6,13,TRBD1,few,TGCAGCGTACGGGACAGGGGAAATTCACCCCTCCACTTT,CSVRDRGNSPLHF
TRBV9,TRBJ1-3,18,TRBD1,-,TGTGCCAGCAGCGCCGCCGGGGGGACAGGAATCTCTGGAAACACCATATATTTT,CASSAAGGTGISGNTIYF
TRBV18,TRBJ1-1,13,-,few,TGTGCCAGCTCACCCCACGACAAAACCGAAGCTTTCTTT,CASSPHDKTEAFF
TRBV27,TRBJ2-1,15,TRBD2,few,TGTGCCAGCAGTTTGATCTTGGCCCGCGGGGGATTGCAGTTCTTC,CASSLILARGGLQFF
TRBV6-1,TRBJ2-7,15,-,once,TGTGCCAGCAGCGAACAGGGAGCTAGTAAGAACGAGCAGTACTTC,CASSEQGASKNEQYF
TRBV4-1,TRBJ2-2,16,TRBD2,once,TGCGCCAGCAGACGCAGACTAGCGGTTAACACCGGGGAGCTGTTTTTT,CASRRRLAVNTGELFF
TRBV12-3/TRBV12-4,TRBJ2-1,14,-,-,TGTGCCAGCAGTTTAGGTGCAGGGGTGGGGGAGCAGTTCTTC,CASSLGAGVGEQFF
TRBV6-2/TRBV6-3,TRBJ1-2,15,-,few,TGTGCCAGCAGTTACGGGTACGGACTTAACTATGGCTACACCTTC,CASSYGYGLNYGYTF
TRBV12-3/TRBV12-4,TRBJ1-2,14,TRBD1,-,TGTGCCAGCAGTTTGAGGGGGCTGGACTATGGCTACACCTTC,CASSLRGLDYGYTF
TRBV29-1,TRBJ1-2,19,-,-,TGCAGCGTTGGGCTTCCACAGGGCGATCGAGATCAGTCTAACTATGGCTACACCTTC,CSVGLPQGDRDQSNYGYTF
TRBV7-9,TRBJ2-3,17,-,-,TGTGCCAGCAGCTTATACCGACAGTTGAGGGCCACAGATACGCAGTATTTT,CASSLYRQLRATDTQYF
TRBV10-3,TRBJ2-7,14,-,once,TGTGCCACCCAGTGTGAGGGCAGGTTTGGCGAGCAGTACTTC,CATQCEGRFGEQYF
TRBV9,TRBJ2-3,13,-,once,TGTGCCAGCAGCGTAGGCCCGCAAGATACGCAGTATTTT,CASSVGPQDTQYF
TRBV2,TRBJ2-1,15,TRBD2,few,TGTGTACGGCGAGGTAGCGGGGGGGCGGGGGATGAGCAGTTCTTC,CVRRGSGGAGDEQFF
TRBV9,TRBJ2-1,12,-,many,TGTGCCAGCAGCGTGACATACAATGAGCAGTTCTTC,CASSVTYNEQFF
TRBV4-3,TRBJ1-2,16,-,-,TGCGCCAGCAGCCAAGATCTCAGCAGGGACTTCTATGGCTACACCTTC,CASSQDLSRDFYGYTF
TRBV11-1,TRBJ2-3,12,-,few,TGTGCCAGCAGCTGGGACACCCTTATGCAGTATTTT,CASSWDTLMQYF
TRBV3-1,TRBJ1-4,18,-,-,TGTGCCAGCAGCCAATCGGTGGCAGGCCCGACAACTAATGAAAAACTGTTTTTT,CASSQSVAGPTTNEKLFF
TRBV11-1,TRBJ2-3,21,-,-,TGTGCCAGCAGCTTAGCGCGGCGGCTACACGGGACCCCGGATGGCACAGATACGCAGTATTTT,CASSLARRLHGTPDGTDTQYF
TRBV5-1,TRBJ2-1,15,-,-,TGCGCCAGCAGCCACGCTAGCGAGTCCTACAATGAGCAGTTCTTC,CASSHASESYNEQFF
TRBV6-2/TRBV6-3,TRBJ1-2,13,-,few,TGTGCCAGCAGTTACAACCGGAGATATGGCTACACCTTC,CASSYNRRYGYTF